This TCR beta chain was recovered during a study of cytomegalovirus exposure and HLA in healthy donors. Whole-study context: Later, an analysis reported that the roughly 120 validation repertoires had used the same platform as the 500 to 800 first-cohort repertoires.

Trimming removed 1 base from V and 8 bases from J, with 5 bases in between. The germline gives CDR1 MNHNS, CDR2 SASEGT. CDR3 length equals 12 residues. This clone came up a few times. Here immunoSEQ multiplex PCR was the method, and the copy in TCRdb shows in-frame clones only, minus some. The profile shows about 270,000 clones, 80% to 90% of them singletons. Sequencing was carried out using PBMCs. The chain employs TRBV6-1 and TRBJ1-4; D gene uncertain. This receptor was taken from a woman under 30 in good health and CMV-seronegative. Written as DNA, the CDR3 is TGTGCCAGCAGTGAAGTGGGCGAAAAACTGTTTTTT. It translates to CASSEVGEKLFF.